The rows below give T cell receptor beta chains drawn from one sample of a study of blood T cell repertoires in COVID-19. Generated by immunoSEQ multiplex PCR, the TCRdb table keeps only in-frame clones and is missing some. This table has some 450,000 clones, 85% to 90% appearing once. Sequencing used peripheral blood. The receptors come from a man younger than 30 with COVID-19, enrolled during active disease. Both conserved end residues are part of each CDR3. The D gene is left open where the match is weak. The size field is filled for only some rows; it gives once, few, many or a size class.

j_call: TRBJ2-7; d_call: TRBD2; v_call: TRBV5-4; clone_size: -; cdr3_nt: TGTGCCAGCAGCTCGACCGCTGCGACGCTAGCGGGAGGTTCCTACGAGCAGTACTTC; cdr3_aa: CASSSTAATLAGGSYEQYF
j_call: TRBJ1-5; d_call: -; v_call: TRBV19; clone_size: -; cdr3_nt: TGTGCCAGTAGTATCCAAGGGGGTATCAGCAATCAGCCCCAGCATTTT; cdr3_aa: CASSIQGGISNQPQHF
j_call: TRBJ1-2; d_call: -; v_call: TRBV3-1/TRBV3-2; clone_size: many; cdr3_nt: TGTGCCAGCAGACCCTACAGGGATTATCGTGGCTACACCTTC; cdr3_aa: CASRPYRDYRGYTF
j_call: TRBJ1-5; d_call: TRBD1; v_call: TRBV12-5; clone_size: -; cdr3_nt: TGTGCTAGTGGTTTGGTAACGAGCGTCGGGACAGGCCTAAGTAGCAATCAGCCCCAGCATTTT; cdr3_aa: CASGLVTSVGTGLSSNQPQHF
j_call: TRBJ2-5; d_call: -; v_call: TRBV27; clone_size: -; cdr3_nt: TGTGCCAGCATTTTACAGGGCGAAGAGACCCAGTACTTC; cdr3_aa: CASILQGEETQYF
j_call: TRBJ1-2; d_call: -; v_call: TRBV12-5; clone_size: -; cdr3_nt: TGTGCTAGTGGTTTGCCCGATGCGGGAGGCTATGGCTACACCTTC; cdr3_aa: CASGLPDAGGYGYTF
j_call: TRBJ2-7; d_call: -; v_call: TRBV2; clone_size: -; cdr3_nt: TGTGCCAGTGTGCAGGGGCTGGGCTACGAGCAGTACTTC; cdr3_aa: CASVQGLGYEQYF
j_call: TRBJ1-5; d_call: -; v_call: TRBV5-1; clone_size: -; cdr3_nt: TGCGCCAGCAGCTGGGGGGAGGGCGCAGAGCCCCAGCATTTT; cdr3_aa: CASSWGEGAEPQHF
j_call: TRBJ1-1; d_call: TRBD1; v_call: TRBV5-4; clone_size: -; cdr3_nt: TGTGCCAGCAGCCCTCCACAGGGGGTTAGTACTGAAGCTTTCTTT; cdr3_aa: CASSPPQGVSTEAFF
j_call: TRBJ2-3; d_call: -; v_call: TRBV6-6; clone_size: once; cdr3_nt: TGTGCCAGCAGTCTCCGGGACACTAGCACAGATACGCAGTATTTT; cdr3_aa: CASSLRDTSTDTQYF
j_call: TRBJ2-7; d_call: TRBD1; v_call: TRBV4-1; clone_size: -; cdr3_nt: TGCGCCAGCAGCCCCCGACAGGACAGGGAGCAGTACTTC; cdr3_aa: CASSPRQDREQYF
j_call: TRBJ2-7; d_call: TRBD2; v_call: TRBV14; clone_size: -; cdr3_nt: TGTGCCAGCAGCCAAAGCGGGGGAGGCTACGAGCAGTACTTC; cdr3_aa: CASSQSGGGYEQYF
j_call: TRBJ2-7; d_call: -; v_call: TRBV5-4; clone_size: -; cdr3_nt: TGTGCCAGCAGCTCCCCACAGGGTTACGAGCAGTACTTC; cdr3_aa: CASSSPQGYEQYF
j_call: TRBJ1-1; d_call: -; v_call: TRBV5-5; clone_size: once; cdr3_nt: TGTGCCAGCAGCTTGGAGGGGCCGGGCCGGAGGGACACTGAAGCTTTCTTT; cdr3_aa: CASSLEGPGRRDTEAFF
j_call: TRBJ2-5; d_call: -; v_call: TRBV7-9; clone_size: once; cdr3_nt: TGTGCCAGCACCGACAGGCCACTCCAAGAGACCCAGTACTTC; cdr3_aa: CASTDRPLQETQYF